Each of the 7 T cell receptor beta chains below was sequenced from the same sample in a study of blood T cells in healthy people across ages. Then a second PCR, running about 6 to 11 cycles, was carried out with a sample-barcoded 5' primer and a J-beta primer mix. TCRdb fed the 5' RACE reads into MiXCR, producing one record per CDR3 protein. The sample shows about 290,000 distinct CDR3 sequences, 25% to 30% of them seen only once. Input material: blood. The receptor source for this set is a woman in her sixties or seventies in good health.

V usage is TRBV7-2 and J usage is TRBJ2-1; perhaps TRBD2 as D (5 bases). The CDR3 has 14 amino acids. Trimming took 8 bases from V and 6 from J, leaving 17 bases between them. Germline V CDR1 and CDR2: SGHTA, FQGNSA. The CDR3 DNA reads TGTGCCAGCTTGGTCGGAGGTACGGCCAATGAGCAGTTCTTC. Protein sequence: CASLVGGTANEQFF.

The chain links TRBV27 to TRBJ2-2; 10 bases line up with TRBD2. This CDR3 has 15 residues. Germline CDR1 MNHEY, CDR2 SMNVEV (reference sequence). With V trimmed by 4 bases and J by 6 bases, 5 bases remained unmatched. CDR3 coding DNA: TGTGCCAGCAGTTCTAGCGGGAGTATTCCCGGGGAGCTGTTTTTT. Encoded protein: CASSSSGSIPGELFF.

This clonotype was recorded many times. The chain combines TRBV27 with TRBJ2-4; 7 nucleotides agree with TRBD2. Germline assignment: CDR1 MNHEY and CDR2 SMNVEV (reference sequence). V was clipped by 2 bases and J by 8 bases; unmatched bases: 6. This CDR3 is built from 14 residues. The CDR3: CASSLNWGGDIQYF. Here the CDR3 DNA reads TGTGCCAGCAGTTTAAATTGGGGGGGGGACATTCAGTACTTC.

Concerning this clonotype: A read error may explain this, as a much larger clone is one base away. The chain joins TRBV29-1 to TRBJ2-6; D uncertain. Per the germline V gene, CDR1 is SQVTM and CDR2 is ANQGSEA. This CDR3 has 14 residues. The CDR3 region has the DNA TGCCGCGCCGCTGGCGGAGTAGGGGCCAACGTCCTGACTTTC. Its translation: CRAAGGVGANVLTF.

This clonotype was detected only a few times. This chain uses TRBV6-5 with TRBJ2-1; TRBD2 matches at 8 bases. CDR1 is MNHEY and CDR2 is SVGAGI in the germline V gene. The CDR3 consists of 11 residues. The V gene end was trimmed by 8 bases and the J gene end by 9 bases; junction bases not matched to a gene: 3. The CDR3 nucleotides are TGTGCCAGCTATCGGGGGGGTGAGCAGTTCTTC. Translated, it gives CASYRGGEQFF.

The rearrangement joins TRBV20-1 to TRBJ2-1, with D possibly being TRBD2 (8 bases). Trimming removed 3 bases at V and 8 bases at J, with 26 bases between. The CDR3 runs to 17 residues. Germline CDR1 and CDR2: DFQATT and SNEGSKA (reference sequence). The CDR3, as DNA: TGCAGTGCTAGCGGGGGGGACAGTGGGAGCCTTATGGATGAGCAGTTCTTC. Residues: CSASGGDSGSLMDEQFF.

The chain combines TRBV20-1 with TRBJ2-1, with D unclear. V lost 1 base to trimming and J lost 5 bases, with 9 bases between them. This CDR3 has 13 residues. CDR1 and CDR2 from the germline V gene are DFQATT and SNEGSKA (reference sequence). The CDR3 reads CSARGDYNNEQFF. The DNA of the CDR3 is TGCAGTGCTAGAGGGGATTACAACAATGAGCAGTTCTTC.